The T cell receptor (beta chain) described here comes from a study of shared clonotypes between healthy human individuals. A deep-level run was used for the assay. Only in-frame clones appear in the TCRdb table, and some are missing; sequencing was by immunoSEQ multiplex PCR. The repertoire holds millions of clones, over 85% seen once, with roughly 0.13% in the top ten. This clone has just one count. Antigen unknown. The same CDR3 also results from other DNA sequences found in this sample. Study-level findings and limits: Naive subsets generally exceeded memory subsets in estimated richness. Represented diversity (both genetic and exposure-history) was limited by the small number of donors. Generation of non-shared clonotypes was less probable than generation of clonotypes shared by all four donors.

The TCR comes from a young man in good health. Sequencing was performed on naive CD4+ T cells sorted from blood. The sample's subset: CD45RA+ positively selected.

The CDR3: CASSSGQGAYEQYF. The CDR3 DNA is TGCGCCAGCAGCTCTGGACAGGGCGCCTACGAGCAGTACTTC. The chain joins TRBV5-1 to TRBJ2-7; TRBD1 agrees at 8 bases. V shed 3 bases and J 2 bases; nucleotides not matched to a gene: 4. CDR1 is SGHRS, CDR2 YFSETQ, per germline. The CDR3 is made up of 14 amino acids.